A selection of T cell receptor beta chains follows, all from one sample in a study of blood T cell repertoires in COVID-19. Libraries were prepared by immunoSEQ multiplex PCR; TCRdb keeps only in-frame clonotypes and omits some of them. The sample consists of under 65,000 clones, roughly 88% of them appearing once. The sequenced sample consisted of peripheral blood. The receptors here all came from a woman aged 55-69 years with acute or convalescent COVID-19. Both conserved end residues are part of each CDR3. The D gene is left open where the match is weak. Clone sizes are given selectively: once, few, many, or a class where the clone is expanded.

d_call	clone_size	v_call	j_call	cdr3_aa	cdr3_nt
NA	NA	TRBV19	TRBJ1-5	CASSVQGPNQPQHF	TGTGCCAGTAGTGTGCAGGGGCCTAATCAGCCCCAGCATTTT
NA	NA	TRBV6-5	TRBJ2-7	CASREMYEQYF	TGTGCCAGCAGGGAGATGTACGAGCAGTACTTC
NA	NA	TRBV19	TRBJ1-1	CASTLWAGGRASPMNTEAFF	TGTGCCAGTACCTTATGGGCAGGCGGCAGGGCGAGTCCAATGAACACTGAAGCTTTCTTT
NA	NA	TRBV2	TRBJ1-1	CASSLGLAFF	TGTGCCAGCAGCTTGGGGCTGGCTTTCTTT
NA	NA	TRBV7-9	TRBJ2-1	CASSTDRAYNEQFF	TGTGCCAGCAGCACGGACAGAGCATACAATGAGCAGTTCTTC
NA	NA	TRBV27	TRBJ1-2	CASSLYAGNYGYTF	TGTGCCAGCAGTTTATACGCAGGGAACTATGGCTACACCTTC
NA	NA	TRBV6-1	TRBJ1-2	CASSEALAGGNTF	TGTGCCAGCAGTGAAGCCCTGGCAGGAGGAAACACCTTC
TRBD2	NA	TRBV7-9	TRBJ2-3	CASSLAPLASGGTDTQYF	TGTGCCAGCAGCTTAGCGCCTTTGGCTAGCGGGGGCACAGATACGCAGTATTTT
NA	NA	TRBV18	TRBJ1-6	CASSPSPETHSPLHF	TGTGCCAGCTCACCATCCCCGGAGACCCATTCACCCCTCCACTTT
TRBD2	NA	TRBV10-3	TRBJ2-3	CAIGLAGGSDTQYF	TGTGCCATTGGACTAGCGGGGGGCTCAGATACGCAGTATTTT
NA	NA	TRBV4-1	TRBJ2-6	CASSQRQNTGSSSGANVLTF	TGCGCCAGCAGCCAACGGCAAAACACAGGGAGCTCTTCTGGGGCCAACGTCCTGACTTTC
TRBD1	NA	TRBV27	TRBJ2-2	CASSLRTGVPGELFF	TGTGCCAGCAGTTTACGGACAGGGGTCCCCGGGGAGCTGTTTTTT
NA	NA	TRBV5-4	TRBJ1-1	CASSSLTPVNTEAFF	TGTGCCAGCAGCTCCTTAACGCCAGTGAACACTGAAGCTTTCTTT
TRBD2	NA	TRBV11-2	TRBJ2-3	CASSPGLARTPTQYF	TGTGCCAGCAGCCCTGGACTAGCGCGGACCCCTACGCAGTATTTT
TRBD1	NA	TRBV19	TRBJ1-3	CASSSQGASGNTIYF	TGTGCCAGTAGTTCTCAGGGGGCATCTGGAAACACCATATATTTT
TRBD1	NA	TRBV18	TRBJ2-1	CASSPGQGLNEQFF	TGTGCCAGCTCACCGGGACAGGGGTTGAATGAGCAGTTCTTC
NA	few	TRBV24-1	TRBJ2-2	CATISYTGELFF	TGTGCCACCATTTCCTACACCGGGGAGCTGTTTTTT
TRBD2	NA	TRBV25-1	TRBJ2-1	CASSDPSGGGHEQFF	TGTGCCAGCAGTGACCCTAGCGGGGGGGGTCATGAGCAGTTCTTC
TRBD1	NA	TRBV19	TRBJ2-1	CASSIVRQGARNEQFF	TGTGCCAGTAGTATAGTGCGCCAGGGGGCTAGGAATGAGCAGTTCTTC
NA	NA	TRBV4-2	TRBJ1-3	CASSQGSTSSGNTIYF	TGTGCCAGCAGCCAAGGCTCCACGAGCTCTGGAAACACCATATATTTT
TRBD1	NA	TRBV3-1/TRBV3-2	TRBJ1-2	CASSQHFKTGPYGYTF	TGTGCCAGCAGCCAACACTTCAAGACAGGGCCTTATGGCTACACCTTC
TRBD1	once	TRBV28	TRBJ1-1	CASTPDRGRGNTEAFF	TGTGCCAGCACCCCAGACAGGGGGAGGGGGAACACTGAAGCTTTCTTT
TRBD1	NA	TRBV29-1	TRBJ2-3	CSARIGTASTDTQYF	TGCAGCGCCCGAATCGGGACAGCTAGCACAGATACGCAGTATTTT
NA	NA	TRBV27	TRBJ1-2	CASSGGGRNYGYTF	TGTGCCAGCAGTGGGGGGGGACGGAACTATGGCTACACCTTC
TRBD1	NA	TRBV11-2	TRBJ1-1	CASSLDPTGYTEAFF	TGTGCCAGCAGCTTAGATCCGACAGGGTACACTGAAGCTTTCTTT
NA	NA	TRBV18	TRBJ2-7	CASSPQGVNVHEQYF	TGTGCCAGCTCACCACAGGGGGTTAATGTCCACGAGCAGTACTTC
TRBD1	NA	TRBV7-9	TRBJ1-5	CASSPQGGSNQPQHF	TGTGCCAGCAGCCCCCAGGGGGGAAGCAATCAGCCCCAGCATTTT
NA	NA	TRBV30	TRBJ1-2	CAWSGQGGPLYGYTF	TGTGCCTGGAGTGGGCAGGGCGGTCCCCTATATGGCTACACCTTC
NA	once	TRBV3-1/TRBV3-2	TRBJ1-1	CASSRSQGMNTEAFF	TGTGCCAGCAGCCGTTCTCAGGGTATGAACACTGAAGCTTTCTTT
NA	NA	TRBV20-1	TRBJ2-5	CSAKRKTQYF	TGCAGTGCTAAGAGGAAGACCCAGTACTTC
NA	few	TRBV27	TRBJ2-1	CASSMSRGTYNEQFF	TGTGCCAGCAGTATGTCCAGGGGAACCTACAATGAGCAGTTCTTC
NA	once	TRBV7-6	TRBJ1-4	CASSPTGTNEKLFF	TGTGCCAGCAGCCCGACAGGAACTAATGAAAAACTGTTTTTT
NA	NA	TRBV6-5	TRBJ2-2	CASSQGLWDTGELFF	TGTGCCAGCAGTCAGGGACTTTGGGACACCGGGGAGCTGTTTTTT
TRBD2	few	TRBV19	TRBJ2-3	CASNLAGTSRTQYF	TGTGCCAGTAACCTAGCGGGGACCTCCCGTACGCAGTATTTT
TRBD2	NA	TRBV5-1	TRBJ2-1	CASSLTSGSYNEQFF	TGCGCCAGCAGCTTAACTAGCGGCTCCTACAATGAGCAGTTCTTC
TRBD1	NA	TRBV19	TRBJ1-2	CASSIGQARNNYGYTF	TGTGCCAGTAGTATCGGACAGGCGCGGAATAACTATGGCTACACCTTC
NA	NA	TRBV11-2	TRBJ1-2	CASSFTTGSYGYTF	TGTGCCAGCAGCTTTACGACAGGCTCTTATGGCTACACCTTC
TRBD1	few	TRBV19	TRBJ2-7	CASSIPGQGTGEQYF	TGTGCCAGTAGTATCCCCGGACAGGGAACGGGCGAGCAGTACTTC
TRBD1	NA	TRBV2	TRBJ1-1	CASRGQENTEAFF	TGTGCCAGCCGCGGACAGGAGAACACTGAAGCTTTCTTT
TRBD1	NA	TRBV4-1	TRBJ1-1	CASSARDRGRAFF	TGCGCCAGCAGCGCCCGGGACAGGGGGCGAGCTTTCTTT
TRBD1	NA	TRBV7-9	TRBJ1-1	CASSLRDSYNTEAFF	TGTGCCAGCAGCTTAAGGGACAGCTACAACACTGAAGCTTTCTTT
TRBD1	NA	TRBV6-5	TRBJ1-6	CALTRGQGDNSPLHF	TGTGCCCTCACAAGGGGGCAGGGGGATAATTCACCCCTCCACTTT
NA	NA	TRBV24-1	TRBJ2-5	CATSVDGRETQYF	TGTGCCACCAGTGTAGATGGGCGAGAGACCCAGTACTTC
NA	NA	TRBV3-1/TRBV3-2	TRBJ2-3	CASSQAVASTDTQYF	TGTGCCAGCAGCCAAGCGGTAGCTTCCACAGATACGCAGTATTTT
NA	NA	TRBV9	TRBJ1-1	CASSRSGMNTEAFF	TGTGCCAGCAGCCGCTCGGGAATGAACACTGAAGCTTTCTTT
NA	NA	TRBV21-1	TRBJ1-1	CASSIGTEAFF	TGTGCCAGCAGCATCGGCACTGAAGCTTTCTTT
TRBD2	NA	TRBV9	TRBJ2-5	CASSPLGTTQETQYF	TGTGCCAGCAGCCCCCTGGGGACTACTCAAGAGACCCAGTACTTC
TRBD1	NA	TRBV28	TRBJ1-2	CASSTGQGQYGYTF	TGTGCCAGCAGCACGGGACAGGGTCAATATGGCTACACCTTC
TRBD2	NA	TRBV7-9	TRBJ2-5	CASSPGTSGGQETQYF	TGTGCCAGCAGCCCGGGGACTAGCGGCGGCCAAGAGACCCAGTACTTC
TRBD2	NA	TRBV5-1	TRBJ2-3	CASQLAGGSDTQYF	TGCGCCAGCCAACTAGCGGGGGGATCAGATACGCAGTATTTT
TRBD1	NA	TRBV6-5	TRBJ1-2	CASNAQDRANGYTF	TGTGCCAGCAACGCCCAGGACAGGGCTAATGGCTACACCTTC
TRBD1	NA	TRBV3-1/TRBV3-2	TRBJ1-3	CASSLGTGQSGNTIYF	TGTGCCAGCAGCCTGGGGACAGGGCAATCTGGAAACACCATATATTTT
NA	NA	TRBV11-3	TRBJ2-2	CASSSVTGELFF	TGTGCCAGCAGCTCAGTCACCGGGGAGCTGTTTTTT
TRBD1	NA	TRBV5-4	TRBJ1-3	CASSRWSGTGGSGNTIYF	TGTGCCAGCAGCCGTTGGTCCGGGACAGGGGGCTCTGGAAACACCATATATTTT